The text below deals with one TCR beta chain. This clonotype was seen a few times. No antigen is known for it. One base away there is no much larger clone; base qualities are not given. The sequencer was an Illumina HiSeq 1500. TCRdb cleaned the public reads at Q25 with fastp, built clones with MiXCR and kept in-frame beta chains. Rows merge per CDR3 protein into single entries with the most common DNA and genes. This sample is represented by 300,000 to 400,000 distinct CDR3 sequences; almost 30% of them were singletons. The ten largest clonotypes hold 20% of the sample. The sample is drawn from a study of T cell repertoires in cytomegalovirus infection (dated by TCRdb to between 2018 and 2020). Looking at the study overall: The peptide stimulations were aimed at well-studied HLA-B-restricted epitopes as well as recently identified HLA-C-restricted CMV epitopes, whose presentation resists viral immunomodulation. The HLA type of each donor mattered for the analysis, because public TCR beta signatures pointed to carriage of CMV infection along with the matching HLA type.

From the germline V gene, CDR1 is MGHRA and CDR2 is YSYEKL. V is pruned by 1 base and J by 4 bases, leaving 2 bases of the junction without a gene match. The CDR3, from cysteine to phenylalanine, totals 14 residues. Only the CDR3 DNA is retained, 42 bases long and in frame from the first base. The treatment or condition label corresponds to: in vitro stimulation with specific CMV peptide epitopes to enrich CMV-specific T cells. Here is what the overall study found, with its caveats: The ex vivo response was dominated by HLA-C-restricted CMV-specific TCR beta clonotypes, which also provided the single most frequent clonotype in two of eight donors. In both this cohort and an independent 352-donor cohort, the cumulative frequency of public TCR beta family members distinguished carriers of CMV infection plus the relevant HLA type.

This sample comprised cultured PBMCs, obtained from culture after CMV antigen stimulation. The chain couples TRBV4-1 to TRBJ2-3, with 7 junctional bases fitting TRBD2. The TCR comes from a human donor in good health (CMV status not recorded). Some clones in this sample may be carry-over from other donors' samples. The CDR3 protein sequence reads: CASSQVGGSDTQYF. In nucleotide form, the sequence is TGCGCCAGCAGCCAAGTGGGGGGGTCAGATACGCAGTATTTT.